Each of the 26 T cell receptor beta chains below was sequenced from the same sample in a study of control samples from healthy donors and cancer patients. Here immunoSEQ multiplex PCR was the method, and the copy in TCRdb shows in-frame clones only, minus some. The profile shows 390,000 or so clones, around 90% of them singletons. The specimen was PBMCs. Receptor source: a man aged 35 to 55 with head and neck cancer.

The CDR3 loop reads CASSPLETGNTIYF. The DNA for the CDR3 is TGTGCCAGCAGCCCGCTAGAAACTGGAAACACCATATATTTT. The chain links TRBV28 to TRBJ1-3; D is unclear. The CDR3 contains 14 residues. V gave up 6 bases and J gave up 2 bases, with 11 bases separating them. The V gene's germline CDR1 is MDHEN and CDR2 SYDVKM.

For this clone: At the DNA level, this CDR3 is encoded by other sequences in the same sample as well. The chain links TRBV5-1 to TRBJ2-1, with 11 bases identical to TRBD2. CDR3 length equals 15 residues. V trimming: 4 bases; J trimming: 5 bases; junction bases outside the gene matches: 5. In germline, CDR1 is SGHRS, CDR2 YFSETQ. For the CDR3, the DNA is TGCGCCAGCAGCCCTGGGACTAGCGGTAACAATGAGCAGTTCTTC. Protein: CASSPGTSGNNEQFF.

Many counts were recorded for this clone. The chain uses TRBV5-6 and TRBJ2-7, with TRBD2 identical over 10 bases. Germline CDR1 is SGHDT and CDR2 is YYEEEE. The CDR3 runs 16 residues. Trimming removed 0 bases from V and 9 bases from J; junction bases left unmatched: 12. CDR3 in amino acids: CASSLESTSGFEGQYF. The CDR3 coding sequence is TGTGCCAGCAGCTTGGAATCGACTAGCGGGTTCGAAGGGCAGTACTTC.

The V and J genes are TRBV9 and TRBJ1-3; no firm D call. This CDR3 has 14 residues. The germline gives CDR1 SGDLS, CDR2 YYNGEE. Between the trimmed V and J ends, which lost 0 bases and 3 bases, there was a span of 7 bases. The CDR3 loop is CASSVGQFGNTIYF. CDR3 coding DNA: TGTGCCAGCAGCGTAGGTCAGTTTGGAAACACCATATATTTT.

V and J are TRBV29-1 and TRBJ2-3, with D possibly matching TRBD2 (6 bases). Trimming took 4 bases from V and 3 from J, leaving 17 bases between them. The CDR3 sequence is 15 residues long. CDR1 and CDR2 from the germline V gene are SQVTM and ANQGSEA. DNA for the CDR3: TGCAGCGTTGGGACATTAGCGGTGGGGACAGATACGCAGTATTTT. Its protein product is CSVGTLAVGTDTQYF.

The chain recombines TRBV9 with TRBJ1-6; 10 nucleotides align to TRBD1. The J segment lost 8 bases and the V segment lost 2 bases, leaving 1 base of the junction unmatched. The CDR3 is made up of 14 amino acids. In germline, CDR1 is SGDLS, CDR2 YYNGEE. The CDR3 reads CASSVGQGDSPLHF. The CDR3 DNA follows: TGTGCCAGCAGCGTTGGACAGGGGGATTCACCCCTCCACTTT.

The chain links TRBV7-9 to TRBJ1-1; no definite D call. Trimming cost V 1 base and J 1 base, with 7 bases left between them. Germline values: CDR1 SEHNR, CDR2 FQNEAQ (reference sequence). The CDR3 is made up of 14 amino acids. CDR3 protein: CASSLEGWNTEAFF. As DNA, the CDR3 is TGTGCCAGCAGCTTAGAGGGTTGGAACACTGAAGCTTTCTTT.

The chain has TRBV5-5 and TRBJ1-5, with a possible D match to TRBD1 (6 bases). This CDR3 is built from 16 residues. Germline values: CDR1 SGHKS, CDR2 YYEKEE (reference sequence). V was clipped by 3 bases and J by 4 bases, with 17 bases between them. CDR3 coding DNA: TGTGCCAGCAGCTCGCCGACAGGAGGCCCTAATCAGCCCCAGCATTTT. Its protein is CASSSPTGGPNQPQHF.

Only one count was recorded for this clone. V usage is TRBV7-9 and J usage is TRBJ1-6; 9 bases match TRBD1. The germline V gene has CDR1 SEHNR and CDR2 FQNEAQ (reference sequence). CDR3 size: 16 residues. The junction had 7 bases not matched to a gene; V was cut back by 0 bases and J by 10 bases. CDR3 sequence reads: CASSLAWTGDSSPLHF. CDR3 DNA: TGTGCCAGCAGCTTAGCGTGGACAGGGGATTCCTCACCCCTCCACTTT.

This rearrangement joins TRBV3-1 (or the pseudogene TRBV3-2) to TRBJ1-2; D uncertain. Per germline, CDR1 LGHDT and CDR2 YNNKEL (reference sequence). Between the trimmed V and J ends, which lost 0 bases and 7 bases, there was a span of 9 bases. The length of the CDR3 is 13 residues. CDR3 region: CASSQDQGSGYTF. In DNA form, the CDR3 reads TGTGCCAGCAGCCAAGATCAAGGGAGTGGCTACACCTTC.

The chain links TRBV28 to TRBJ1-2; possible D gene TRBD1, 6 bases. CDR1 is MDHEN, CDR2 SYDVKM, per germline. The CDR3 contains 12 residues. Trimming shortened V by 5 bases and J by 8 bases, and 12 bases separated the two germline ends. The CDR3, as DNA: TGTGCCAGCAGTCCGGACAGCAGGGGCTACACCTTC. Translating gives CASSPDSRGYTF.

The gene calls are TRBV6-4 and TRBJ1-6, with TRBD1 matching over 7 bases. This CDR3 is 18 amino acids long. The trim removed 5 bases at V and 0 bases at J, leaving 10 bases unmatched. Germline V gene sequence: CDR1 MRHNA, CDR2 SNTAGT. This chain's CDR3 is CASSSGTEGSSYNSPLHF. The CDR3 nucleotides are TGTGCCAGCAGTTCCGGGACAGAGGGGAGCTCCTATAATTCACCCCTCCACTTT.

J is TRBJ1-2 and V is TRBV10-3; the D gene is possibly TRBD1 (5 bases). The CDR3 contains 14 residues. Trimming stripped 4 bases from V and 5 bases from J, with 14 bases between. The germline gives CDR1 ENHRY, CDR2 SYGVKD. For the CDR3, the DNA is TGTGCCATCAGTGCCTCCGGGACGGAATATGGCTACACCTTC. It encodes CAISASGTEYGYTF.

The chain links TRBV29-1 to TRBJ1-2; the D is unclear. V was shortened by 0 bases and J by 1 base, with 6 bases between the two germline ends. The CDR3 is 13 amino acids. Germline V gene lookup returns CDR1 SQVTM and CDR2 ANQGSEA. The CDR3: CSVEDLGNYGYTF. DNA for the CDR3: TGCAGCGTTGAAGATCTGGGTAACTATGGCTACACCTTC.

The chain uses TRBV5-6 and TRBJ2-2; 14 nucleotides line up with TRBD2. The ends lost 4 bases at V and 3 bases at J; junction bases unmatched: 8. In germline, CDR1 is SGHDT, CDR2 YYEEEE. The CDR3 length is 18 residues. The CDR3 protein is CASSNPPGLAGDTGELFF. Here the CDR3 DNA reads TGTGCCAGCAGCAATCCTCCGGGACTAGCGGGGGACACCGGGGAGCTGTTTTTT.

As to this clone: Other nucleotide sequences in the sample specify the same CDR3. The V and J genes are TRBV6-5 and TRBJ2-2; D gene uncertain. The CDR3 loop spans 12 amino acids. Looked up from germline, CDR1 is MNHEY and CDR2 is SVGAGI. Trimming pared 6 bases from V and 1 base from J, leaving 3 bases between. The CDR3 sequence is CASRENTGELFF. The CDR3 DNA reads TGTGCCAGCAGAGAGAACACCGGGGAGCTGTTTTTT.

The CDR3 protein is CASRDRRGPGYTF. CDR3 in DNA: TGTGCCAGCAGAGACCGCCGGGGACCTGGCTACACCTTC. The rearrangement joins TRBV7-2 to TRBJ1-2, with D tentatively TRBD1 (5 bases). The CDR3 spans 13 residues. Germline CDR1 reads SGHTA; CDR2 reads FQGNSA. Deletions cut 6 bases from V and 7 bases from J, with 15 bases between.

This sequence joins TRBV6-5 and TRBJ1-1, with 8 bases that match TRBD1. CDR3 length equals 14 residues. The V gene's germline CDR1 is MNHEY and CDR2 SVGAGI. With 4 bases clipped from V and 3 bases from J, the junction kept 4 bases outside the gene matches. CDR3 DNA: TGTGCCAGCAGTTTCACAGGGGGTTACACTGAAGCTTTCTTT. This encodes CASSFTGGYTEAFF.

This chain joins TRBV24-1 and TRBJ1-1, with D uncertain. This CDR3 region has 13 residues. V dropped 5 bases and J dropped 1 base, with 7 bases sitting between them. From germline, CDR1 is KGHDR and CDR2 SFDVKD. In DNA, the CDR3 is TGTGCCACCAGTGGACCTACGAACACTGAAGCTTTCTTT. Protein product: CATSGPTNTEAFF.

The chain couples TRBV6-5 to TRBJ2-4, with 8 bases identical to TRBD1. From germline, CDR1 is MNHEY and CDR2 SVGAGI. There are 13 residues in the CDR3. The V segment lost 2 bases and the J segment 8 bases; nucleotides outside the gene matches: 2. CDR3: CASSYATGDIQYF. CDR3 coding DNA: TGTGCCAGCAGTTACGCGACAGGGGACATTCAGTACTTC.

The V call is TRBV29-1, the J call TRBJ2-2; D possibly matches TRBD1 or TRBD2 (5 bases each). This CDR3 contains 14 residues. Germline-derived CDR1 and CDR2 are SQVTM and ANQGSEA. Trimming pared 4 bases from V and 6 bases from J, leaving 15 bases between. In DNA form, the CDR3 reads TGCAGCGTTGTTTGGGGACCCAGCCCCGGGGAGCTGTTTTTT. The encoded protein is CSVVWGPSPGELFF.

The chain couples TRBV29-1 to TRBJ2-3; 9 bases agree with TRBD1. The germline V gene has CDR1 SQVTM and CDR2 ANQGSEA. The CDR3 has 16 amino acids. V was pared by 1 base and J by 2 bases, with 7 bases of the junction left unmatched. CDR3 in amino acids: CSVEVGQGLVTDTQYF. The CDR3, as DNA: TGCAGCGTTGAAGTGGGACAGGGATTGGTCACAGATACGCAGTATTTT.

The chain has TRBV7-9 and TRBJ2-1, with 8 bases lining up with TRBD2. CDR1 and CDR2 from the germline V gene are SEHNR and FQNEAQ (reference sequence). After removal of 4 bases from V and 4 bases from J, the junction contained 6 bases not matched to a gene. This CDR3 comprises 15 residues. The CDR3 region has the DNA TGTGCCAGCAGCTACCGGGAGGGTCAATACAATGAGCAGTTCTTC. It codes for CASSYREGQYNEQFF.

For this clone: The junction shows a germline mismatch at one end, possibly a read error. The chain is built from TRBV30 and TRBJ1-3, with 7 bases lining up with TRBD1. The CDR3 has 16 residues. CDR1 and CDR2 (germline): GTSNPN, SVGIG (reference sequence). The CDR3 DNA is TGTGCCCGGAGTAAGGAGGGGGCCCCCTCTGGAAACACCATATATTTT. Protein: CARSKEGAPSGNTIYF.

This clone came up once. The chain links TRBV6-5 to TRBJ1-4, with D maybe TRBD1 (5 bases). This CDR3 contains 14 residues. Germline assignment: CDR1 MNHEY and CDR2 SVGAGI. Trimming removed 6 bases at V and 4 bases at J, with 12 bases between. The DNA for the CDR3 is TGTGCCAGCAGGCAGGGCAGCAGTAATGAAAAACTGTTTTTT. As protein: CASRQGSSNEKLFF.

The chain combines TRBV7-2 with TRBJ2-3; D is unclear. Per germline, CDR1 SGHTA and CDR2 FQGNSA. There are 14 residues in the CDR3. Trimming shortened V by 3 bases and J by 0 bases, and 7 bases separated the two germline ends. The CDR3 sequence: CASSFRPSTDTQYF. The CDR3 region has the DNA TGTGCCAGCAGCTTCAGGCCTAGCACAGATACGCAGTATTTT.